These T cell receptor beta chains were read from a single sample in a study of blood T cell repertoires in COVID-19. The assay was immunoSEQ multiplex PCR, and TCRdb's table has in-frame clones only and misses some. This table has a few hundred thousand clones, roughly 88% appearing once. Input material: peripheral blood. The source is a woman in her twenties or thirties who had recovered from COVID-19. The CDR3 runs from the conserved cysteine through the conserved F or W. The order of the fields is clone size, J gene, D gene, V gene, CDR3 protein, CDR3 DNA. The D gene is left open where the match is weak. Clone size is shown for a subset of rows, as once, few, many or a class of expanded clone.

>.|TRBJ1-2|TRBD1|TRBV4-2
CASSQDRGRGYYGYTF
TGTGCCAGCAGCCAAGATAGGGGCAGGGGGTACTATGGCTACACCTTC
>.|TRBJ2-5|.|TRBV28
CASSLRLSRETQYF
TGTGCCAGCAGTCTCAGGCTGTCCCGAGAGACCCAGTACTTC
>.|TRBJ1-4|.|TRBV4-1
CASTFTPLPGDEKLFF
TGCGCCAGCACTTTTACACCTCTGCCGGGAGATGAAAAACTGTTTTTT
>.|TRBJ1-2|TRBD1|TRBV5-1
CASSPGGGGYTF
TGCGCCAGCAGCCCAGGGGGCGGAGGCTACACCTTC
>once|TRBJ2-7|.|TRBV27
CASSLSASGGIGQYF
TGTGCCAGCAGTTTATCGGCCAGTGGGGGGATTGGGCAGTACTTC
>.|TRBJ1-2|.|TRBV7-9
CASSHNSLNYGYTF
TGTGCCAGCAGCCACAACAGCCTCAACTATGGCTACACCTTC
>.|TRBJ2-3|.|TRBV4-2
CASSVGESVSTDTQYF
TGTGCCAGCAGTGTCGGGGAATCCGTTAGCACAGATACGCAGTATTTT
>.|TRBJ1-5|TRBD1|TRBV6-6
CASSTGGGNQPQHF
TGTGCCAGCAGTACAGGGGGTGGCAATCAGCCCCAGCATTTT
>.|TRBJ1-1|TRBD1|TRBV5-1
CASRLGQGRLTEAFF
TGCGCCAGCAGACTCGGACAGGGGAGACTCACTGAAGCTTTCTTT
>.|TRBJ1-2|.|TRBV2
CASRADDYGYTF
TGTGCCAGCAGGGCGGATGACTATGGCTACACCTTC
>few|TRBJ2-2|TRBD2|TRBV7-3
CASSSGLAGELFF
TGTGCCAGCAGCTCCGGACTAGCGGGGGAGCTGTTTTTT
>.|TRBJ2-2|TRBD1|TRBV7-7
CASSWTGNTGELFF
TGTGCCAGCAGCTGGACAGGGAACACCGGGGAGCTGTTTTTT
>once|TRBJ1-6|TRBD1|TRBV13
CASSQSGSGGLGSPLHF
TGTGCCAGCAGCCAGTCCGGCTCAGGGGGCTTAGGTTCACCCCTCCACTTT
>.|TRBJ1-5|TRBD1|TRBV5-3
CARSLEAGGSQPQHF
TGTGCCAGAAGCTTGGAGGCAGGGGGAAGTCAGCCCCAGCATTTT
>.|TRBJ1-2|.|TRBV5-6
CASSLAGLYGYTF
TGTGCCAGCAGCTTGGCCGGTCTCTATGGCTACACCTTC
>few|TRBJ1-6|TRBD1|TRBV10-3
CAITPGQGDSPLHF
TGTGCCATTACCCCGGGACAGGGAGATTCACCCCTCCACTTT
>once|TRBJ2-1|TRBD1|TRBV7-2
CASRLPTGGYYNEQFF
TGTGCCAGCAGGTTACCGACAGGGGGGTACTACAATGAGCAGTTCTTC
>.|TRBJ2-5|.|TRBV5-1
CASSLVLGGEETQYF
TGCGCCAGCAGCTTGGTACTCGGAGGGGAAGAGACCCAGTACTTC
>.|TRBJ2-3|TRBD1|TRBV5-6
CASSLVGTASTDTQYF
TGTGCCAGCAGCTTGGTGGGGACAGCGAGCACAGATACGCAGTATTTT
>.|TRBJ1-5|.|TRBV6-5
CASSPGVGYNQPQHF
TGTGCCAGCAGTCCCGGGGTGGGTTACAATCAGCCCCAGCATTTT
>.|TRBJ1-4|.|TRBV3-1/TRBV3-2
CASSPKIVLRGGDEKLFF
TGTGCCAGCAGCCCCAAGATAGTATTACGAGGCGGCGATGAAAAACTGTTTTTT
>.|TRBJ1-4|.|TRBV27
CASSDDYSSEKLFF
TGTGCCAGCAGTGATGATTATTCTAGTGAAAAACTGTTTTTT
>.|TRBJ1-5|.|TRBV28
CASSFTHSNQPQHF
TGTGCCAGCAGTTTCACACATAGCAATCAGCCCCAGCATTTT
>.|TRBJ2-2|.|TRBV7-9
CASSLQGFELFF
TGTGCCAGCAGCCTACAGGGCTTCGAGCTGTTTTTT
>once|TRBJ2-7|TRBD1|TRBV27
CASSFRGQGAFEQYF
TGTGCCAGCAGTTTTAGGGGACAGGGGGCATTCGAGCAGTACTTC
>.|TRBJ2-5|.|TRBV28
CASSLGNKGAQYF
TGTGCCAGCAGTTTGGGAAACAAGGGGGCCCAGTACTTC
>.|TRBJ2-7|TRBD1|TRBV2
CASSERTGFNYEQYF
TGTGCCAGCAGTGAAAGGACAGGTTTTAATTACGAGCAGTACTTC
>.|TRBJ2-7|TRBD2|TRBV12-3/TRBV12-4
CASSFGGGSRQYF
TGTGCCAGCAGTTTCGGCGGGGGTTCCAGGCAGTACTTC
>.|TRBJ1-2|.|TRBV5-1
CASKRQEGNYGYTF
TGCGCCAGCAAGAGGCAGGAGGGGAACTATGGCTACACCTTC
>.|TRBJ1-6|.|TRBV15
CATSRGGGYNSPLHF
TGTGCCACCAGCAGAGGGGGGGGCTATAATTCACCCCTCCACTTT
>.|TRBJ2-1|.|TRBV7-9
CASSTPYASSYNEQFF
TGTGCCAGCAGCACCCCGTATGCGAGCTCCTACAATGAGCAGTTCTTC
>once|TRBJ1-2|.|TRBV7-9
CASSQGLIYAYGYTF
TGTGCCAGCAGCCAGGGCCTCATCTATGCCTATGGCTACACCTTC
>once|TRBJ2-1|TRBD2|TRBV3-1/TRBV3-2
CASSPSGGAEEQFF
TGTGCCAGCAGCCCCAGCGGGGGGGCTGAGGAGCAGTTCTTC
>.|TRBJ2-6|.|TRBV9
CASSSRGSGANVLTF
TGTGCCAGCAGCTCACGGGGCTCTGGGGCCAACGTCCTGACTTTC
>.|TRBJ1-6|TRBD1|TRBV28
CASSSTGGNSPLHF
TGTGCCAGCAGTTCGACAGGGGGGAATTCACCCCTCCACTTT
>.|TRBJ1-2|TRBD1|TRBV27
CASSVGPGQGAFHYGYTF
TGTGCCAGCAGTGTGGGTCCGGGACAGGGGGCTTTTCACTATGGCTACACCTTC
>.|TRBJ2-5|TRBD1|TRBV5-6
CASSRRQGAPETQYF
TGTGCCAGCAGTCGGAGACAGGGGGCTCCAGAGACCCAGTACTTC
>.|TRBJ2-3|TRBD2|TRBV7-3
CASSFGGADTQYF
TGTGCCAGCAGCTTCGGGGGGGCAGATACGCAGTATTTT
>.|TRBJ1-5|.|TRBV6-1
CASSDTGGSNQPQHF
TGTGCCAGCAGTGATACAGGTGGTAGCAATCAGCCCCAGCATTTT
>once|TRBJ2-5|TRBD1|TRBV5-1
CASSFTGGPETQYF
TGCGCCAGCAGCTTCACAGGGGGCCCAGAGACCCAGTACTTC
>.|TRBJ2-3|TRBD1|TRBV2
CASRLTGGTDTQYF
TGTGCCAGCAGACTGACAGGGGGCACAGATACGCAGTATTTT
>.|TRBJ1-1|.|TRBV4-2
CASSQDRVSTEAFF
TGTGCCAGCAGCCAAGATCGGGTCAGCACTGAAGCTTTCTTT
>few|TRBJ1-2|TRBD1|TRBV28
CASSEDRRANYGYTF
TGTGCCAGCAGTGAGGACAGGAGAGCGAACTATGGCTACACCTTC
>.|TRBJ2-3|.|TRBV3-1/TRBV3-2
CASSQDRAGRSTDTQYF
TGTGCCAGCAGCCAAGATCGGGCGGGGAGAAGCACAGATACGCAGTATTTT
>once|TRBJ2-7|TRBD1|TRBV9
CASSGGTGWEQYF
TGTGCCAGCAGCGGGGGGACAGGATGGGAGCAGTACTTC
>.|TRBJ1-3|.|TRBV7-9
CASSTLTDISGNTIYF
TGTGCCAGCAGCACTCTGACAGATATCTCTGGAAACACCATATATTTT
>.|TRBJ1-6|.|TRBV27
CASSWAGNSPLHF
TGTGCCAGCAGTTGGGCGGGGAATTCACCCCTCCACTTT
>.|TRBJ2-5|TRBD1|TRBV5-1
CASSAGQAQETQYF
TGCGCCAGCAGCGCGGGACAGGCGCAAGAGACCCAGTACTTC
>.|TRBJ2-1|TRBD1|TRBV15
CATSFGQGYEQFF
TGTGCCACCAGCTTTGGACAGGGATATGAGCAGTTCTTC
>.|TRBJ2-7|TRBD1|TRBV29-1
CSVEGDGQGYEQYF
TGCAGCGTTGAAGGGGACGGACAGGGGTACGAGCAGTACTTC
>.|TRBJ2-3|.|TRBV5-4
CASSLSGVSTDTQYF
TGTGCCAGCAGCTTGTCGGGGGTTAGCACAGATACGCAGTATTTT
>.|TRBJ1-2|.|TRBV18
CASSQVSGLSSYGYTF
TGTGCCAGCTCACAGGTCTCGGGGTTGTCGAGCTATGGCTACACCTTC
>.|TRBJ2-4|TRBD1|TRBV5-5
CASSQGQTKNIQYF
TGTGCCAGCAGCCAGGGACAGACCAAAAACATTCAGTACTTC
>.|TRBJ2-5|TRBD1|TRBV28
CASRLFGTGVETQYF
TGTGCCAGCAGACTATTCGGGACAGGGGTAGAGACCCAGTACTTC
>.|TRBJ1-3|TRBD1|TRBV28
CASRDRGPSGNTIYF
TGTGCCAGCAGGGACAGGGGACCCTCTGGAAACACCATATATTTT
>.|TRBJ2-1|TRBD2|TRBV28
CASTIRRGDEQFF
TGTGCCAGCACGATCCGGCGGGGGGATGAGCAGTTCTTC
>.|TRBJ1-1|TRBD1|TRBV6-5
CAVDRQGIGTEAFF
TGTGCCGTAGATCGACAGGGGATCGGCACTGAAGCTTTCTTT